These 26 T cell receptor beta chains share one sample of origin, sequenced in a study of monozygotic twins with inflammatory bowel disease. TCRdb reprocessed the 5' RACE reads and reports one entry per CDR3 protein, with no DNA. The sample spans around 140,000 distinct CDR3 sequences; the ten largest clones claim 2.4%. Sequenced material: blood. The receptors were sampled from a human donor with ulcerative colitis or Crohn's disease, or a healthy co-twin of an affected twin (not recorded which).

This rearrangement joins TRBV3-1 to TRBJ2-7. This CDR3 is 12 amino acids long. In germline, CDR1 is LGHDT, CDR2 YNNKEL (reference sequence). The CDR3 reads CASSRIENEQYF.

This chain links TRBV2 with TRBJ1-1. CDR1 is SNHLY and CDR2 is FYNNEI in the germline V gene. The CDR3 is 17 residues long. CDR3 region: CASRVTGPGSRNTEAFF.

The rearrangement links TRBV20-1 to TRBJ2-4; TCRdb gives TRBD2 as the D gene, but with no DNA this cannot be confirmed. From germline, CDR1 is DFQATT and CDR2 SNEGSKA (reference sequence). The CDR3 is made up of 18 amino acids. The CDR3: CSASLSRVASLAKNIQYF.

The CDR3 sequence: CASPEQGYSYNSPLHF. The chain uses TRBV6-1 and TRBJ1-6; TCRdb calls TRBD1, which cannot be checked without DNA. The CDR3 loop spans 16 amino acids. Germline CDR1 MNHNS, CDR2 SASEGT.

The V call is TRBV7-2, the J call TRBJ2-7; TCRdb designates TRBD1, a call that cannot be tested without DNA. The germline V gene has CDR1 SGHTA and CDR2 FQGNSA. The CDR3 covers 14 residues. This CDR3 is CASSWTASSYEQYF.

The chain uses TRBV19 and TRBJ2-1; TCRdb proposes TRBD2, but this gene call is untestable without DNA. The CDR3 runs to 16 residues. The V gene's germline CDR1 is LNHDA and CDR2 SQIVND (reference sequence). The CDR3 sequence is CASTPLLAGGYNEQFF.

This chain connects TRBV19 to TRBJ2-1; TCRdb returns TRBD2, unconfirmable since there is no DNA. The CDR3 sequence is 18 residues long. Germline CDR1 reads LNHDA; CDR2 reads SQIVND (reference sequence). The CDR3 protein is CARRARTGLAGGHNEQFF.

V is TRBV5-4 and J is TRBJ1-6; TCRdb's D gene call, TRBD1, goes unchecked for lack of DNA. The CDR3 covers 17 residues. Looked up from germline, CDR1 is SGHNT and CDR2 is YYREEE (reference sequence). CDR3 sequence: CASSPTPGQGVNSPLHF.

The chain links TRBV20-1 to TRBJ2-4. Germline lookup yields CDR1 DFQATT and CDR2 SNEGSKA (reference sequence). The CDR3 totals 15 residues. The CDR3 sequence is CSAPESKLAKNIQYF.

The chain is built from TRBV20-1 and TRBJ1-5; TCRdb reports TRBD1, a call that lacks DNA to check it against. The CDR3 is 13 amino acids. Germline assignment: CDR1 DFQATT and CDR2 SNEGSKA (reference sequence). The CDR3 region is CSARGEGRQPQHF.

The CDR3 spells CASSLDRETTGELFF. The V gene is TRBV5-1, the J gene TRBJ2-2. The CDR3 length is 15 residues. The germline CDR1 and CDR2 sequences are SGHRS and YFSETQ.

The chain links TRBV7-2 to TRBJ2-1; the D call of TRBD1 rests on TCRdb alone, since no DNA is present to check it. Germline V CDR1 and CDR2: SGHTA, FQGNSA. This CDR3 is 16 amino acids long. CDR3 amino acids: CASSRSPASSYNEQFF.

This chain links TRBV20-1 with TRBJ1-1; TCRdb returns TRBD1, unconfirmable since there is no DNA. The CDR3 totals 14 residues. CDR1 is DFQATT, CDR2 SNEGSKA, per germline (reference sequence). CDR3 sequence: CSARDRVVYTEAFF.

The CDR3 reads CATSDLDWGRNSLLNTEAFF. This chain links TRBV24-1 with TRBJ1-1; with no DNA, the TCRdb D assignment of TRBD1 cannot be verified. The CDR3 spans 20 residues. Germline-derived CDR1 and CDR2 are KGHDR and SFDVKD.

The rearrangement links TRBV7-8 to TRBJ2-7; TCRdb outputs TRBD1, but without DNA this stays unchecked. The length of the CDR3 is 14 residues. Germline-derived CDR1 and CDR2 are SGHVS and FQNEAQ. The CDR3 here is CASSLEVVWTATYF. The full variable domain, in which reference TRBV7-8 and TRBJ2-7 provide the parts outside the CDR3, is GAGVSQSPRYKVAKRGQDVALRCDPISGHVSLFWYQQALGQGPEFLTYFQNEAQLDKSGLPSDRFFAERPEGSVSTLKIQRTQQEDSAVYLCASSLEVVWTATYFGPGTRLTVT.

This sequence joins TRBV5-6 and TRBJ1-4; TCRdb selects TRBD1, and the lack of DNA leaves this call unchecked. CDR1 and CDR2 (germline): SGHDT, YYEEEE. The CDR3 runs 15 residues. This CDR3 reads CASIAYGTANEKLFF.

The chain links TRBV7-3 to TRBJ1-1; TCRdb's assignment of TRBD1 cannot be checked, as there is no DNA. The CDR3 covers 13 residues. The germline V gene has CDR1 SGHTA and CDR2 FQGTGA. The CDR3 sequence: CASSSYRDTEAFF.

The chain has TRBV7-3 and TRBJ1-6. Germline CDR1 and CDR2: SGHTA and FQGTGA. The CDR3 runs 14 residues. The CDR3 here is CASSFRHYNSPLHF.

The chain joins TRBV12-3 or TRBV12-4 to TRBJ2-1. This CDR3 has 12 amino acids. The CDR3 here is CASSFLRNEQFF.

Here the CDR3 reads CASSLAPGQGSNTEAFF. This chain links TRBV7-2 with TRBJ1-1; lacking DNA, the TRBD1 call made by TCRdb goes unchecked. In germline, CDR1 is SGHTA, CDR2 FQGNSA. CDR3 length equals 17 residues.

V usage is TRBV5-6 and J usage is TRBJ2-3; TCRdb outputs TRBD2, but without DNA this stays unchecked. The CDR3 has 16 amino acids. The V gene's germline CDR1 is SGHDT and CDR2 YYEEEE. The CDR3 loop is CASNPILGGGTDTQYF.

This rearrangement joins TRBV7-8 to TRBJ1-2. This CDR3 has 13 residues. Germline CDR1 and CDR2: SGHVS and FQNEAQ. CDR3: CASSLTANYGYTF.

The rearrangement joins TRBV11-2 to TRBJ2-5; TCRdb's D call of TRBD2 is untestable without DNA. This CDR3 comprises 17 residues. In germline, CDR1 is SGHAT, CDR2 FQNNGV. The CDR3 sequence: CASSRLAGGRYQETQYF.

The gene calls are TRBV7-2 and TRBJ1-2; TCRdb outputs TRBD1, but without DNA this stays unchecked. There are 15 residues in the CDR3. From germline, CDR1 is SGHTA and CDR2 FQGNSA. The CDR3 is CASSLGAGTNYGYTF.

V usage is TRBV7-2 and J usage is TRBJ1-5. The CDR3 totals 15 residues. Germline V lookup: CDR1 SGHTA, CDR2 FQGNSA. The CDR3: CASSREAYSNQPQHF. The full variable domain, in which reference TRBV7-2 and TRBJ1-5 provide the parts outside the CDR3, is GAGVSQSPSNKVTEKGKDVELRCDPISGHTALYWYRQSLGQGLEFLIYFQGNSAPDKSGLPSDRFSAERTGGSVSTLTIQRTQQEDSAVYLCASSREAYSNQPQHFGDGTRLSIL.

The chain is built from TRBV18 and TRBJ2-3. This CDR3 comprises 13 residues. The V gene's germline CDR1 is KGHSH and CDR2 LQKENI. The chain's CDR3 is CASSPIVPDTQYF.